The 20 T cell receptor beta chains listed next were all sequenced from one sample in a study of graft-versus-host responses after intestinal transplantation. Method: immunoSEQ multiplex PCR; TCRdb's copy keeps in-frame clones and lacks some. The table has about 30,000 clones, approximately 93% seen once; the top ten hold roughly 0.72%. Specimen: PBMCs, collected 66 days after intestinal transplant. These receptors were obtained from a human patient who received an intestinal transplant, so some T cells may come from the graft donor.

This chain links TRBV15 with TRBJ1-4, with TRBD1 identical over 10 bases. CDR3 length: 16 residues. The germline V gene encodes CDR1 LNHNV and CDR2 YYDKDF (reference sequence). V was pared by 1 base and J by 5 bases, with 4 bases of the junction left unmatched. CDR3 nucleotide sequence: TGTGCCACCAGCAGAGGTCCGGGACAGGGGAATGAAAAACTGTTTTTT. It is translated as CATSRGPGQGNEKLFF.

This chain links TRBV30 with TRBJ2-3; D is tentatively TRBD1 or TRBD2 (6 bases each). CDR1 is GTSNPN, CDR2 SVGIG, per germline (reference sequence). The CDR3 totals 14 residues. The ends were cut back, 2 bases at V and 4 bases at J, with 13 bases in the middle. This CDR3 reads CAWSRTRGADTQYF. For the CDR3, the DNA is TGTGCCTGGAGTCGGACGAGGGGGGCAGATACGCAGTATTTT.

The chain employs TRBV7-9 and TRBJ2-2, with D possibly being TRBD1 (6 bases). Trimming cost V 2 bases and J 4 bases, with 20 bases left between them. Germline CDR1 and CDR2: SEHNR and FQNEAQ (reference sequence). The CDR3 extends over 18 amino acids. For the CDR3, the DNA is TGTGCCAGCAGCTTATCGGACAGCTTAGTCGCGGGCACCGGGGAGCTGTTTTTT. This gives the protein CASSLSDSLVAGTGELFF.

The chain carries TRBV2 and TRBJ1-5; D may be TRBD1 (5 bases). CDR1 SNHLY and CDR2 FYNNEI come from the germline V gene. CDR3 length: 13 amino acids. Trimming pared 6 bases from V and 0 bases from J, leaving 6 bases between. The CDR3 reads CASRGPSNQPQHF. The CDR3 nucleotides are TGTGCCAGCAGGGGGCCTAGCAATCAGCCCCAGCATTTT.

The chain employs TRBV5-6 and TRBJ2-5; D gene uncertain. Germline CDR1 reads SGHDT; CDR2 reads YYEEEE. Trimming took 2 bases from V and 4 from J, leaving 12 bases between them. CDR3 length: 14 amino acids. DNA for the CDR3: TGTGCCAGCAGCTTCCCGTTTAGCCCAGAGACCCAGTACTTC. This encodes CASSFPFSPETQYF.

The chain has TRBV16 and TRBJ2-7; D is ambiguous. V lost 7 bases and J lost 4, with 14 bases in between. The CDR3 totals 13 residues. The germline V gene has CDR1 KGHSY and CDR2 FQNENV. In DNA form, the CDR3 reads TGTGCCAGCACCAACCCCCTAGATTACGAGCAGTACTTC. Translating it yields CASTNPLDYEQYF.

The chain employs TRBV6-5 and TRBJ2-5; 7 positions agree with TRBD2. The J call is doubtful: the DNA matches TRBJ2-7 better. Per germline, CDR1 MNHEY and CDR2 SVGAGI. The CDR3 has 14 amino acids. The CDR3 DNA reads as TGTGCCAGCAGTCCCCACGGGAGGTCCTACGAGCAGTACTTC. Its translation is CASSPHGRSYEQYF.

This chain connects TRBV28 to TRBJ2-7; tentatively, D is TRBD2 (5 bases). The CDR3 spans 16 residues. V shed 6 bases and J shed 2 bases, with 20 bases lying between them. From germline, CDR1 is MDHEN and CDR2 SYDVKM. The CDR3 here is CASRPRLRGLTYEQYF. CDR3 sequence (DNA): TGTGCCAGCAGACCCCGCCTCCGGGGTCTAACCTACGAGCAGTACTTC.

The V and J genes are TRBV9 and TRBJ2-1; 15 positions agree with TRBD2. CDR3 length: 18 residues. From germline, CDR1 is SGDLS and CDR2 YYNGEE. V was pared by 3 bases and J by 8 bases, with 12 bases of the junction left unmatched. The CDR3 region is CASSARTSGGAVVDEQFF. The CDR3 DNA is TGTGCCAGCAGCGCCCGGACTAGCGGGGGGGCTGTCGTGGATGAGCAGTTCTTC.

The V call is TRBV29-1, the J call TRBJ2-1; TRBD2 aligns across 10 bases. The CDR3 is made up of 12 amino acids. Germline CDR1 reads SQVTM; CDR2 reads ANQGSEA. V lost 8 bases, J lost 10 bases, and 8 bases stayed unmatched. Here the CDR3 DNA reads TGCAGCTTGATAGCGGGGGGCGGGGAGCAGTTCTTC. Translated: CSLIAGGGEQFF.

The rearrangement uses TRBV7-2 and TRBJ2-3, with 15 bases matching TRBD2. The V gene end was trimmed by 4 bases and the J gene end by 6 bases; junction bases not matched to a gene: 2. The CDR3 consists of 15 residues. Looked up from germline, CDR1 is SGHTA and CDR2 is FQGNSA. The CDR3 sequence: CASSSGTSGGDTQYF. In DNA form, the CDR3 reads TGTGCCAGCAGCTCAGGGACTAGCGGGGGGGATACGCAGTATTTT.

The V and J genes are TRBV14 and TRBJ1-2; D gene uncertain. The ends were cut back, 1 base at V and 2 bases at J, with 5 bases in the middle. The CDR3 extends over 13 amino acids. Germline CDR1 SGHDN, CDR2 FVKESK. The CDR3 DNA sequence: TGTGCCAGCAGCCAAGCTGAGAACTATGGCTACACCTTC. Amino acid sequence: CASSQAENYGYTF.

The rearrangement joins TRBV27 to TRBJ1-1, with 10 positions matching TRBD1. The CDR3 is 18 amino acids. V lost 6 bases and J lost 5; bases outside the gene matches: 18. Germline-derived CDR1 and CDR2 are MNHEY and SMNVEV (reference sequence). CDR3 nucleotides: TGTGCCAGCAGCCTGAATTACCCTACGGGACAGGGGATTACTGAAGCTTTCTTT. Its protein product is CASSLNYPTGQGITEAFF.

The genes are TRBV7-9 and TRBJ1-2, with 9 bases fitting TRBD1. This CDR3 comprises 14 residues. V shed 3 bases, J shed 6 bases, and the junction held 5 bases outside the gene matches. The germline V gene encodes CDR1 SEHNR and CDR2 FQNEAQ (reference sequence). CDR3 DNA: TGTGCCAGCAGCTTGGTGGGACAGGGAAATGGCTACACCTTC. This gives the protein CASSLVGQGNGYTF.

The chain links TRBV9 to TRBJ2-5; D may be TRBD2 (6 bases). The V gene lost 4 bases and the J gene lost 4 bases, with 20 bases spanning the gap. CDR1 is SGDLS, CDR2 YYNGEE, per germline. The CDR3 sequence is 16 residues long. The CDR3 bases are TGTGCCAGCAGCCCCAGGAGCGGGCAGGGTGGAGAGACCCAGTACTTC. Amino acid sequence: CASSPRSGQGGETQYF. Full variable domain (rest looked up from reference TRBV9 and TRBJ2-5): DSGVTQTPKHLITATGQRVTLRCSPRSGDLSVYWYQQSLDQGLQFLIQYYNGEERAKGNILERFSAQQFPDLHSELNLSSLELGDSALYFCASSPRSGQGGETQYFGPGTRLLVL.

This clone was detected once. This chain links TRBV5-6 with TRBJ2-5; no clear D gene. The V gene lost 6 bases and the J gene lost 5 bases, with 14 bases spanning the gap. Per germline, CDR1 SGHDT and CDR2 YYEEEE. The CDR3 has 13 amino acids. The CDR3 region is CASTANPRETQYF. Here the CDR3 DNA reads TGTGCCAGCACCGCTAACCCCCGGGAGACCCAGTACTTC. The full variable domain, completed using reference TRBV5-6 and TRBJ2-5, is DAGVTQSPTHLIKTRGQQVTLRCSPKSGHDTVSWYQQALGQGPQFIFQYYEEEERQRGNFPDRFSGHQFPNYSSELNVNALLLGDSALYLCASTANPRETQYFGPGTRLLVL.

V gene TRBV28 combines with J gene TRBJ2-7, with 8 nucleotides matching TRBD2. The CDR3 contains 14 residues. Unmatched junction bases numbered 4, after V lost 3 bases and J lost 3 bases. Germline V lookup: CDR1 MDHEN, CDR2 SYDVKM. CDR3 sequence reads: CASSFTSGYYEQYF. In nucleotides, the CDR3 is TGTGCCAGCAGTTTTACTAGCGGATACTACGAGCAGTACTTC. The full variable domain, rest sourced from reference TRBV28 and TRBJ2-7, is DVKVTQSSRYLVKRTGEKVFLECVQDMDHENMFWYRQDPGLGLRLIYFSYDVKMKEKGDIPEGYSVSREKKERFSLILESASTNQTSMYLCASSFTSGYYEQYFGPGTRLTVT.

DNA for the CDR3: TGTGCCAGCAGTGAATTTCGGATGATTGGAGGAAATGAGCAGTTCTTC. Translation gives CASSEFRMIGGNEQFF. This chain connects TRBV6-1 to TRBJ2-1, with D possibly being TRBD2 (5 bases). Per germline, CDR1 MNHNS and CDR2 SASEGT. V lost 2 bases and J lost 7, with 18 bases in between. The CDR3 is 16 amino acids.

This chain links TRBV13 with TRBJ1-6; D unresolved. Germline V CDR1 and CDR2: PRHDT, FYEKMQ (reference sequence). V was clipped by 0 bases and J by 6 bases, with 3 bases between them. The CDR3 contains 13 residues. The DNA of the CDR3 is TGTGCCAGCAGCTTAGGCCTTAATTCACCCCTCCACTTT. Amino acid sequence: CASSLGLNSPLHF.

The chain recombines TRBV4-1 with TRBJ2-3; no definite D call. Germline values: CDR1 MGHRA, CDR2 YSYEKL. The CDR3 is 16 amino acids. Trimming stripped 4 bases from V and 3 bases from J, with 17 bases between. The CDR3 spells CASSPRLGVWTDTQYF. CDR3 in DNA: TGCGCCAGCAGCCCCCGACTGGGCGTTTGGACAGATACGCAGTATTTT.